The clone carrying this TCR beta chain is termed medium-sized (0.01 to 0.1%). TCRdb used MiXCR to reprocess the 5' RACE reads, holding one entry per CDR3 protein. Among over 2,500 distinct CDR3 sequences, 9.8% were seen once, and the ten largest hold around 28%. These data originate in a study of spatial heterogeneity in lung cancer. Time point: sample taken at primary tumor resection. V lost 1 base to trimming and J lost 6 bases, with 4 bases between them. Germline assignment: CDR1 LGHNA and CDR2 YNFKEQ. This CDR3 is 13 amino acids long. The chain uses TRBV4-2 and TRBJ2-6, with D unresolved. This TCR was sampled from a male donor with early-stage non-small cell lung cancer. The material was normal lung tissue next to the tumor, obtained at surgery. CDR3 nucleotides: TGTGCCAGCAGCCAAGCCCCGGCCAACGTCCTGACTTTC. Amino acid sequence: CASSQAPANVLTF.